This TCR beta chain was profiled in a study of T cells after yellow fever vaccination. Study details: SMART-Seq v4 Ultra Low Input prepared libraries from low-cell fractions.

The TCR cDNA carried a universal primer site and UMIs from 5'RACE template switching. Each CDR3 protein is one row after TCRdb ran MiXCR on the 5' RACE reads. The table includes just under 600,000 distinct CDR3 sequences, 13% detected once. Looked up from germline, CDR1 is SGHTA and CDR2 is FQGNSA. After removal of 4 bases from V and 12 bases from J, the junction contained 9 bases not matched to a gene. CDR3 length: 13 amino acids. In this sample, this clonotype turned up a few times. This sequence originates from a man aged 25 to 40 who received the YFV17D yellow fever vaccine. This specimen consisted of PBMCs, obtained on the day of the yellow fever booster vaccination. V and J are TRBV7-2 and TRBJ2-1, with TRBD2 identical over 7 bases. CDR3 DNA sequence: TGTGCCAGCAGCTCCCTAGGTGGGGGGGGGCAGTTCTTC. This translates into CASSSLGGGGQFF.